Below are 11 T cell receptor beta chains sequenced from a single sample in a study of post-analysis software for immune sequencing data. Overall study results and limits: In patients, about five TRBV segments were more frequent than in controls, with TRBV5-6, TRBV5-1 and TRBV20-1 among them.

TCR beta cDNA libraries had unique molecular identifiers. TCRdb called the PCR reads again in MiXCR, with one record for every CDR3 protein. Here the sample spans about 200,000 distinct CDR3 sequences, approximately 29% being singletons. Their specific antigens are unknown. Sample: blood. Receptor source: a girl aged 2-17 years with multiple sclerosis.

This clonotype appeared many times. This rearrangement joins TRBV12-3 or TRBV12-4 to TRBJ2-7, with D possibly matching TRBD2 (6 bases). The CDR3 totals 16 residues. V lost 3 bases and J lost 5, with 20 bases in between. CDR3 nucleotide sequence: TGTGCCAGCAGTTTCTTCTCGGGCGCGGGAATCGACGAGCAGTACTTC. Translation gives CASSFFSGAGIDEQYF.

This clonotype was seen repeatedly, ten times or more. The chain combines TRBV6-5 with TRBJ2-1; 10 bases align to TRBD2. The CDR3 is 15 amino acids. Germline V CDR1 and CDR2: MNHEY, SVGAGI. Losses at the gene ends were 7 bases for V and 5 bases for J; bases not matched to a gene: 8. The CDR3 region has the DNA TGTGCCAGCATTTCGGCAAGCGGGGGGGACAATGAGCAGTTCTTC. It codes for CASISASGGDNEQFF.

The sample holds many counts of this clonotype. The chain has TRBV7-8 and TRBJ2-1, with 7 bases that match TRBD1. Germline values: CDR1 SGHVS, CDR2 FQNEAQ. The CDR3 is 16 amino acids. The ends lost 6 bases at V and 1 base at J; junction bases unmatched: 9. In DNA, the CDR3 is TGTGCCAGCAGACCCCCCGGGACAGCTTCCTACAATGAGCAGTTCTTC. It codes for CASRPPGTASYNEQFF.

Of note for this clonotype: This could be a read error, since a much larger clone is one nucleotide away. The rearrangement uses TRBV29-1 and TRBJ2-7; D call uncertain. The length of the CDR3 is 10 residues. Per germline, CDR1 SQVTM and CDR2 ANQGSEA. V gave up 4 bases and J gave up 5 bases, with 6 bases separating them. CDR3 sequence reads: CSVGDDEQYF. The CDR3 nucleotides are TGCAGCGTTGGTGACGACGAGCAGTACTTC.

The sample holds many counts of this clonotype. The gene calls are TRBV5-1 and TRBJ1-5, with D possibly matching TRBD1 (6 bases). V lost 4 bases to trimming and J lost 3 bases, with 11 bases between them. Germline V gene lookup returns CDR1 SGHRS and CDR2 YFSETQ. The CDR3 length is 14 residues. This CDR3 is CASSAGTPNQPQHF. The CDR3 DNA sequence: TGCGCCAGCAGCGCCGGGACACCCAATCAGCCCCAGCATTTT.

This sequence joins TRBV20-1 and TRBJ2-3, with no clear D. The germline V gene has CDR1 DFQATT and CDR2 SNEGSKA (reference sequence). CDR3 length: 15 residues. The V gene lost 2 bases and the J gene lost 2 bases, with 14 bases spanning the gap. CDR3 residues: CSARNPASPTDTQYF. CDR3 DNA sequence: TGCAGTGCTAGAAATCCGGCGAGCCCCACAGATACGCAGTATTTT.

This clonotype has at least ten counts. The chain has TRBV4-1 and TRBJ2-5; the D gene is possibly TRBD2 (6 bases). CDR1 and CDR2 (germline): MGHRA, YSYEKL. Trimming left V 3 bases short and J 1 base short, with 9 bases between. The length of the CDR3 is 14 residues. This CDR3 reads CASSHGLRQETQYF. In nucleotides, the CDR3 is TGCGCCAGCAGCCACGGACTACGCCAAGAGACCCAGTACTTC.

This clonotype was counted ten times or more. This sequence joins TRBV20-1 and TRBJ2-7, with D unclear. V was shortened by 0 bases and J by 5 bases, with 11 bases between the two germline ends. The length of the CDR3 is 13 residues. From germline, CDR1 is DFQATT and CDR2 SNEGSKA (reference sequence). CDR3 protein: CSARDSLHNEQYF. The CDR3 DNA sequence: TGCAGTGCTAGAGATAGCCTACATAACGAGCAGTACTTC.

The CDR3 is CATSEGGANYGYTF. As DNA, the CDR3 is TGTGCCACCAGTGAAGGGGGCGCGAACTATGGCTACACCTTC. The rearrangement links TRBV24-1 to TRBJ1-2; TRBD1 aligns across 7 bases. Germline CDR1 KGHDR, CDR2 SFDVKD. This CDR3 comprises 14 residues. The trim removed 4 bases at V and 2 bases at J, leaving 3 bases unmatched.

V gene TRBV5-1 combines with J gene TRBJ1-6, with 10 nucleotides matching TRBD1. Germline-derived CDR1 and CDR2 are SGHRS and YFSETQ. Losses at the gene ends were 3 bases for V and 7 bases for J; bases not matched to a gene: 1. The CDR3 runs to 14 residues. As DNA, the CDR3 is TGCGCCAGCAGCTGGGGACAGGGGAATTCACCCCTCCACTTT. It encodes CASSWGQGNSPLHF.

The chain is built from TRBV6-1 and TRBJ1-1; tentative D call: TRBD1 (6 bases). The CDR3 runs to 14 residues. The V and J ends lost 6 bases and 4 bases respectively, with 15 bases between them. Germline-derived CDR1 and CDR2 are MNHNS and SASEGT. This CDR3 is CASRETLGATEAFF. The CDR3 DNA is TGTGCCAGCAGGGAAACTCTGGGGGCCACTGAAGCTTTCTTT.